Following are 2 T cell receptor beta chains from one sample sequenced in a study of T-cell reconstitution after alpha-beta-depleted transplantation in children. Unique molecular identifiers were used in preparing the TCRbeta library. One entry per CDR3 protein results from TCRdb running MiXCR on the PCR reads. In the table there are approximately 500,000 distinct CDR3 sequences, 10% to 13% of which are singletons. The sample consisted of PBMCs, taken before TCRalphabeta/CD19-depleted stem cell transplant. The receptors were sampled from a child under 10 years old with inherited bone marrow failure, due to receive a stem cell transplant.

This clonotype was found many times. This rearrangement joins TRBV5-1 to TRBJ1-2, with D uncertain. Germline-derived CDR1 and CDR2 are SGHRS and YFSETQ. The CDR3 is made up of 15 amino acids. The V and J ends lost 3 bases and 2 bases respectively, with 14 bases between them. The DNA for the CDR3 is TGCGCCAGCAGCTCGGGCGGGAGTCTCAACTATGGCTACACCTTC. This codes for CASSSGGSLNYGYTF.

The table lists this clonotype with many counts. The V gene is TRBV5-1, the J gene TRBJ2-1; D uncertain. Trimming stripped 4 bases from V and 3 bases from J, with 17 bases between. This CDR3 comprises 16 residues. CDR1 is SGHRS and CDR2 is YFSETQ in the germline V gene. The CDR3 bases are TGCGCCAGCAGCAGAACTTCCCCGTGGGACTACAATGAGCAGTTCTTC. Translation: CASSRTSPWDYNEQFF.